The entry below describes one T cell receptor beta chain. Its specificity is unknown. V was pared by 4 bases and J by 4 bases, with 15 bases between. This CDR3 contains 15 residues. The germline V gene has CDR1 SGHRS and CDR2 YFSETQ. The sample comes from a study of early T cells in non-severe SARS-CoV-2 infection. Overall study findings and caveats: Reliance on VDJdb matching favored anti-spike CD8 responses; private and CD4 specificities were missed.

Individual cDNA molecules received unique molecular identifiers during library preparation. Via MiXCR, TCRdb re-called the 5' RACE reads, giving one row per CDR3 protein. The sample lists 20,000 to 25,000 distinct CDR3 sequences, approximately 5.1% occurring once. Sequenced material: whole blood. The chain combines TRBV5-1 with TRBJ2-1, with D perhaps TRBD2 (6 bases). This TCR was recovered from an adult who was a healthcare worker with PCR-confirmed SARS-CoV-2 infection or an uninfected control (not recorded which). DNA of the CDR3: TGCGCCAGCAGCCTCCAGCGGGTCGAATACAATGAGCAGTTCTTC. Its translation: CASSLQRVEYNEQFF.